The 3 T cell receptor beta chains in this list originate from one sample, sequenced in a study of T cell repertoires in cytomegalovirus infection. A single record per CDR3 protein comes from TCRdb applying MiXCR to the reads. The table shows 310,000 or so distinct CDR3 sequences, with 9.6% occurring only once. Sequencing input: PBMCs. The receptors derive from a human donor in good health (CMV status not recorded). Some clones in this sample may be carry-over from other donors' samples.

The rearrangement uses TRBV20-1 and TRBJ2-1; D unclear. The CDR3 extends over 10 amino acids. The V end lost 6 bases, the J end lost 4 bases, and 4 bases lay between the germline ends. Germline CDR1 is DFQATT and CDR2 is SNEGSKA (reference sequence). The CDR3 nucleotides are TGCAGTGCGGCTTACAATGAGCAGTTCTTC. Protein: CSAAYNEQFF.

On this clonotype itself: This sequence may be a read error, since a much larger clone differs from it by one base. The chain couples TRBV7-9 to TRBJ2-1; D is uncertain. This CDR3 region has 13 residues. The germline CDR1 and CDR2 sequences are SEHNR and FQNEAQ (reference sequence). The CDR3 DNA reads as TGTGCCAGCAGCTTCGGCGAGCTAAATGAGCAGTCCTTC. Translating it yields CASSFGELNEQSF.

The chain couples TRBV10-3 to TRBJ2-3; D is possibly TRBD2 (6 bases). Germline CDR1 ENHRY, CDR2 SYGVKD. This CDR3 comprises 14 residues. Trimming took 7 bases from V and 7 from J, leaving 18 bases between them. The DNA for the CDR3 is TGTGCCATCACCGGGGACTCCGATAAGAATACGCAGTATTTT. It specifies CAITGDSDKNTQYF.